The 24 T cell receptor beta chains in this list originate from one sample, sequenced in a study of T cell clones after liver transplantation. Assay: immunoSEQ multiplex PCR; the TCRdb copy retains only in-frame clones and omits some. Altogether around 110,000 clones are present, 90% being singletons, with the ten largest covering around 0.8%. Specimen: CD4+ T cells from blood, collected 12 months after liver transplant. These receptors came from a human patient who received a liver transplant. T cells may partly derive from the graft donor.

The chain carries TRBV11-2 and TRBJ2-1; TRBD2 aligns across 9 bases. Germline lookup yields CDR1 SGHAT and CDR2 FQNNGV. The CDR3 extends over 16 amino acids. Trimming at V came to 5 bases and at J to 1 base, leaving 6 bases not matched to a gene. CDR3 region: CASSLGAGGSYNEQFF. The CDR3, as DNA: TGTGCCAGCAGCCTCGGGGCGGGAGGGTCCTACAATGAGCAGTTCTTC.

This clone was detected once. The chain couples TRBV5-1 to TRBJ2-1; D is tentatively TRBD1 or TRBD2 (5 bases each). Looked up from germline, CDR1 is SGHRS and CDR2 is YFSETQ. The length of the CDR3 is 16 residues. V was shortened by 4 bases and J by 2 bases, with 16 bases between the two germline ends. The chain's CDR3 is CASSTFTGTTYNEQFF. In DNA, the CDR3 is TGCGCCAGCAGCACTTTCACCGGGACGACCTACAATGAGCAGTTCTTC.

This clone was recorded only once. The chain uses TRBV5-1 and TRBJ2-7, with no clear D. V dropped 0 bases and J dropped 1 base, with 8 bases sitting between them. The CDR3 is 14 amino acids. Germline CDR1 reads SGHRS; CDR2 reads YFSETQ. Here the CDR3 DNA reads TGCGCCAGCAGCTTGGGCGGACGGTCCTACGAGCAGTACTTC. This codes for CASSLGGRSYEQYF.

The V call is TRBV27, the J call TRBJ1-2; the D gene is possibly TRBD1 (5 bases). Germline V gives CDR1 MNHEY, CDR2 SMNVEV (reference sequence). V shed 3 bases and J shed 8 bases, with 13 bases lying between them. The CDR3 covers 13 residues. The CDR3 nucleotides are TGTGCCAGCAGTTTGAAGGCAGGGCAAGGCTACACCTTC. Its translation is CASSLKAGQGYTF.

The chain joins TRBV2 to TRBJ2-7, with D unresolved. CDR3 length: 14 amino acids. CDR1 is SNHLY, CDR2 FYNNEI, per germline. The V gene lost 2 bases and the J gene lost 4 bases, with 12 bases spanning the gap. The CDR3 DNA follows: TGTGCCAGCAGTGAAAGCCAAGCTGCATACGAGCAGTACTTC. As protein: CASSESQAAYEQYF.

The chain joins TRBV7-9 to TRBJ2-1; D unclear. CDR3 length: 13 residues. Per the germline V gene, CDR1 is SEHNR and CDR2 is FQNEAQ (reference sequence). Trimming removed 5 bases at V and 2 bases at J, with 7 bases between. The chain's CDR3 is CASSPPTYNEQFF. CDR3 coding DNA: TGTGCCAGCAGCCCCCCAACCTACAATGAGCAGTTCTTC. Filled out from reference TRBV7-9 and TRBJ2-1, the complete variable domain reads DTGVSQNPRHKITKRGQNVTFRCDPISEHNRLYWYRQTLGQGPEFLTYFQNEAQLEKSRLLSDRFSAERPKGSFSTLEIQRTEQGDSAMYLCASSPPTYNEQFFGPGTRLTVL.

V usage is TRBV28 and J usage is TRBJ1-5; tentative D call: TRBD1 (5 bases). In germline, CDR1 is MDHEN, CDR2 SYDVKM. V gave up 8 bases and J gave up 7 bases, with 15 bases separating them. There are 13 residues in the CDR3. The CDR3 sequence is CASGPVWGQPQHF. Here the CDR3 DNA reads TGTGCCAGCGGCCCCGTGTGGGGGCAGCCCCAGCATTTT.

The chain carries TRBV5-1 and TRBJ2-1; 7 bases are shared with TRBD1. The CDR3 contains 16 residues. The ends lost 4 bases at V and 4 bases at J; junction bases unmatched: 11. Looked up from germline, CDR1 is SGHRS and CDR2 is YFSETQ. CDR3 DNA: TGCGCCAGCAGCCCTCTAGGGGGCCTCGATTACAATGAGCAGTTCTTC. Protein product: CASSPLGGLDYNEQFF.

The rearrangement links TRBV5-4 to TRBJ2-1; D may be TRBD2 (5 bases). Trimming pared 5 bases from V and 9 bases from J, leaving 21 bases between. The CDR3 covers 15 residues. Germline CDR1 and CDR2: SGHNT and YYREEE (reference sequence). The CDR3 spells CASSAHSVSVGEQFF. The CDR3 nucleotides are TGTGCCAGCAGTGCCCATAGCGTCTCCGTCGGTGAGCAGTTCTTC.

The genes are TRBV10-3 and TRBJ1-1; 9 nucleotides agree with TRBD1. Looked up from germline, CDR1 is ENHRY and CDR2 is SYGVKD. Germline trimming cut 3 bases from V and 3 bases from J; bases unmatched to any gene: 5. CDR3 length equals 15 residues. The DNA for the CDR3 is TGTGCCATCAGTGATACAGGGGGCGCGGACACTGAAGCTTTCTTT. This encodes CAISDTGGADTEAFF.

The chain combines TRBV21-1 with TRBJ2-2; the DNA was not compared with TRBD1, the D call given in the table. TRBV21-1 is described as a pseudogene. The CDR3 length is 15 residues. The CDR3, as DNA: TGTGCCAGCAGCAAAGGCAGGGGGAACACCGGGGAGCTGTTTTTT. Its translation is CASSKGRGNTGELFF.

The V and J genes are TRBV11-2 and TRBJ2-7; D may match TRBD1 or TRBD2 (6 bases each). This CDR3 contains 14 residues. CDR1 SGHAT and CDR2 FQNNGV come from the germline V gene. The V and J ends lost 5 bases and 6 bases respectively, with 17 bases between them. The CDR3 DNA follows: TGTGCCAGCAGCCAAGGGGGGCGGGGAGTCGAGCAGTACTTC. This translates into CASSQGGRGVEQYF.

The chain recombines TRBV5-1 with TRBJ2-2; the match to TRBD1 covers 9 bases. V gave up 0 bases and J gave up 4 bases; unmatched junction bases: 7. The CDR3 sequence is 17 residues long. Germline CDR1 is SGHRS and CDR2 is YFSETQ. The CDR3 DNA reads TGCGCCAGCAGCTTGGCGGGGACAGGGAAGGTCACCGGGGAGCTGTTTTTT. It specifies CASSLAGTGKVTGELFF.

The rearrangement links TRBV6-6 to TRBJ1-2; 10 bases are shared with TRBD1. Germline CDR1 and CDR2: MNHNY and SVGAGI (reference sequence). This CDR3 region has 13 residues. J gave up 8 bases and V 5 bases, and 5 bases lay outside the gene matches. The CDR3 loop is CASSKDRGGGYTF. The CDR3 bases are TGTGCCAGCAGTAAGGACAGGGGGGGAGGCTACACCTTC.

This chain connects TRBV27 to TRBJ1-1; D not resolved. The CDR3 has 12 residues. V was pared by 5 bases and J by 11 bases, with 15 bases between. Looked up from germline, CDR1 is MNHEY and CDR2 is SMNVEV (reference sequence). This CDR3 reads CASSPDRHGAFF. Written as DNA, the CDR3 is TGTGCCAGCAGTCCAGACCGTCACGGGGCTTTCTTT.

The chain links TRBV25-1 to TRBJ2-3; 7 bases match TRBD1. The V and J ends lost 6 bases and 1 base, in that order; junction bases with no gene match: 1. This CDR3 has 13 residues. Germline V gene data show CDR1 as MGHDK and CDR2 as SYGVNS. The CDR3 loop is CASRGTGTDTQYF. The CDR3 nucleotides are TGTGCCAGCAGAGGGACAGGCACAGATACGCAGTATTTT.

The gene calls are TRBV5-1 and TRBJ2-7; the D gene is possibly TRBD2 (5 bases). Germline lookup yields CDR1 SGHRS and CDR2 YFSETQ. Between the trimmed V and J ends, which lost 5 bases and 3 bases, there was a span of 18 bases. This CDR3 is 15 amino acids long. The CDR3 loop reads CASREGFTLYYEQYF. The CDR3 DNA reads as TGCGCCAGCAGAGAGGGTTTTACACTCTACTACGAGCAGTACTTC. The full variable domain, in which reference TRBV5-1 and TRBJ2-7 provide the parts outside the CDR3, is KAGVTQTPRYLIKTRGQQVTLSCSPISGHRSVSWYQQTPGQGLQFLFEYFSETQRNKGNFPGRFSGRQFSNSRSEMNVSTLELGDSALYLCASREGFTLYYEQYFGPGTRLTVT.

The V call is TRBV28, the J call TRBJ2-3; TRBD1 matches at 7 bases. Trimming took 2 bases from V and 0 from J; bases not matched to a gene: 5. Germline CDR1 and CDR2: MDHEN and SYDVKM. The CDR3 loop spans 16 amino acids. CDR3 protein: CASSLPGTASTDTQYF. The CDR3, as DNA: TGTGCCAGCAGTTTACCCGGGACAGCTAGCACAGATACGCAGTATTTT.

The CDR3 DNA is TGTGCCAGCAGTGAACCAAGGCGGCCCTACGAGCAGTACTTC. It translates to CASSEPRRPYEQYF. The rearrangement uses TRBV6-1 and TRBJ2-7, with D hard to call. This CDR3 is built from 14 residues. V gave up 2 bases and J gave up 2 bases, with 10 bases separating them. Per the germline V gene, CDR1 is MNHNS and CDR2 is SASEGT.

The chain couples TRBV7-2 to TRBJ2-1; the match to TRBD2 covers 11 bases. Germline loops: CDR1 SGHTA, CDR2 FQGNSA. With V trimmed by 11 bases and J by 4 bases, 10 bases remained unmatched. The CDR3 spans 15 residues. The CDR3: CACHQGLAEYNEQFF. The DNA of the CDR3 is TGTGCCTGCCATCAGGGACTAGCGGAATACAATGAGCAGTTCTTC.

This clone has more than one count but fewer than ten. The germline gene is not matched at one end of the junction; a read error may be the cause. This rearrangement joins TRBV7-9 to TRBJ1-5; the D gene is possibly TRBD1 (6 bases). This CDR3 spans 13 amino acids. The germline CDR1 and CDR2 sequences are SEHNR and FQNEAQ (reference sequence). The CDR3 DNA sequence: TGTGCCAGCAGCTCACAGGGCAACCAGCCCCAGCATTTT. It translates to CASSSQGNQPQHF.

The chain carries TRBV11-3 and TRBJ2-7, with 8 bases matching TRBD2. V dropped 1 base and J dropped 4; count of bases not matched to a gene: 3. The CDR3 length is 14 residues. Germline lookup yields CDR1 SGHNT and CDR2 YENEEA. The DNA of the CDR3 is TGTGCCAGCAGCTTAGGTGGGACTAGATACGAGCAGTACTTC. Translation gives CASSLGGTRYEQYF.

Here the CDR3 reads CASTHQFEAFF. CDR3 DNA sequence: TGCGCCAGCACCCATCAGTTTGAAGCTTTCTTT. This chain connects TRBV10-2 to TRBJ1-1; D is ambiguous. From germline, CDR1 is WSHSY and CDR2 SAAADI. Deletions cut 7 bases from V and 7 bases from J, with 10 bases between. The CDR3 spans 11 residues.

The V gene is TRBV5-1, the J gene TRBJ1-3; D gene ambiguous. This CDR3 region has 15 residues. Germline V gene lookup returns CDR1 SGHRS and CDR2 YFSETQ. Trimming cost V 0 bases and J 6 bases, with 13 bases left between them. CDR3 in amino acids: CASSLGSTLENTIYF. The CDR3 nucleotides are TGCGCCAGCAGCTTGGGCAGTACACTGGAAAACACCATATATTTT.